This T cell receptor beta chain was identified during a study of blood T cell repertoires in COVID-19. Overall study: T cells, B-cell-depleted T cells, or PBMCs provided the cDNA or gDNA that served as material.

Membership in each cohort depended on participant-reported clinical history. Each recovered donor of Cohort 3 presented with two negative PCRs, clearance, or symptom resolution. Germline V gene sequence: CDR1 WSHSY, CDR2 SAAADI. Trimming cost V 6 bases and J 4 bases, with 15 bases left between them. The CDR3 has 14 residues. Original processing notes: Amplification from reference gene primers served as the basis for estimated nucleated cell counts. The protocol was immunoSEQ multiplex PCR, while the TCRdb copy is restricted to in-frame clones and leaves out a portion. That table gives V, J and clone size, and the DNA gave D and trimming. Found here are a few hundred thousand clones, just over 85% of them singletons; the top ten hold about 10%.

The sequence derives from a woman between 18 and 29 years old who had recovered from COVID-19. The chain links TRBV10-2 to TRBJ1-1, with a possible D match to TRBD1 (5 bases). Sequenced: PBMCs or T cells enriched from blood (not recorded which). The DNA for the CDR3 is TGCGCCAGCAGCGTCGGGGGAACACGCACTGAAGCTTTCTTT. This codes for CASSVGGTRTEAFF.